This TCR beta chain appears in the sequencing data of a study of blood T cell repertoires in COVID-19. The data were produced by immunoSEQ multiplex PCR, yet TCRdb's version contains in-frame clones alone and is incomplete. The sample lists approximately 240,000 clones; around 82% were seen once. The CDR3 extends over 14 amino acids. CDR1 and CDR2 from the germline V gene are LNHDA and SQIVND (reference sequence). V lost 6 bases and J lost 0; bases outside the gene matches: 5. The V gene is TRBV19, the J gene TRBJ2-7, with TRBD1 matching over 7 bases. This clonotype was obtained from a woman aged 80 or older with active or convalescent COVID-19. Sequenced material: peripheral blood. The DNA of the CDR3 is TGTGCCAGTAGGCCTGACAGGGCCTCCTACGAGCAGTACTTC. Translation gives CASRPDRASYEQYF.